This T cell receptor (beta chain) was captured by sequencing in a study of blood T cell repertoires in COVID-19. The wider study: PBMCs, B-cell-depleted T cells, or T cells provided the cDNA or gDNA that made up the material.

Authors' data handling: Amplifying reference gene primers gave estimates of nucleated cell counts. Assay: immunoSEQ multiplex PCR; the TCRdb copy retains only in-frame clones and omits some. That table supplies the V and J calls and clone size; D and trimming were determined from the DNA. Of 20,000 to 25,000 clones in the sample, 70% to 90% were seen once. Germline CDR1 SGHVS, CDR2 FQNEAQ. This CDR3 spans 15 amino acids. Trimming removed 5 bases from V and 7 bases from J; junction bases left unmatched: 8. V and J are TRBV7-8 and TRBJ2-2; the match to TRBD1 covers 9 bases. The specimen was peripheral blood. The TCR comes from a woman older than 75 with active COVID-19. The CDR3 here is CASSHRTGASGELFF. For the CDR3, the DNA is TGTGCCAGCAGCCATCGGACAGGGGCGAGCGGGGAGCTGTTTTTT.